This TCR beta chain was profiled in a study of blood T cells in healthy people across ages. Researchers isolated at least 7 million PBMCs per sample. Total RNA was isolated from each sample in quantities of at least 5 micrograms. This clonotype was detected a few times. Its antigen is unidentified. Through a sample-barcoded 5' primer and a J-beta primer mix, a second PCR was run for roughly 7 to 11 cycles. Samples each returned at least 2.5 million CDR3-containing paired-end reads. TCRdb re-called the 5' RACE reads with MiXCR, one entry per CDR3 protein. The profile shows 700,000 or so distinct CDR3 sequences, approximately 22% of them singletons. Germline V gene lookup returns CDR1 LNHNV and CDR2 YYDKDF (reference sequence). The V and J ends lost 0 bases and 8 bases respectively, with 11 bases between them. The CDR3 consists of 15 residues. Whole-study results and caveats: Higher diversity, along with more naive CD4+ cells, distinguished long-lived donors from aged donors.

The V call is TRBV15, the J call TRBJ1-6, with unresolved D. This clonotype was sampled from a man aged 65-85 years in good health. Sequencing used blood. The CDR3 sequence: CATSRDAQAYSPLHF. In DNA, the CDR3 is TGTGCCACCAGCAGAGATGCGCAGGCTTATTCACCCCTCCACTTT.